This T cell receptor (beta chain) was recorded in a study of shared clonotypes between healthy human individuals (dated by TCRdb to 2019 to 2021). Some background on the complete study: The cohort comprised a couple of women and a few men aged 18 to 49 years. The study deeply sequenced blood TCR repertoires of five healthy adults to estimate repertoire size and the extent of clonotype sharing between individuals. Different laboratories and diverse techniques were used to prepare libraries and sequence TCR repertoires, to increase sequencing depth and limit assay-specific biases. Each donor's leukapheresis produced roughly between roughly 0.85 and 10 billion PBMCs. Summary of the overall study and its limitations: Based on pairwise subsampling, the degree of clonotype sharing among donors was expected to be affected by sequencing depth. Sampling was restricted to blood, and TCR repertoires in tissue are likely to differ from TCR repertoires in blood. Because the study included a small number of donors, the genetic and exposure-history diversity represented was limited.

This clone was counted a few times. Its antigen remains unidentified. No qualities accompany the bases; no much larger clone lies one base away. From the cysteine up to the phenylalanine, the CDR3 has a length of 16 residues. Only the CDR3 region is kept as DNA, spanning 48 bases read in frame from base 1. Based on the germline V gene (reference sequence), the CDR1 and CDR2 sequences are SEHNR and FQNEAQ. V sheds 1 base and J sheds 4 bases, leaving 14 bases between their ends. Using the deep immunoSEQ assay, TCR CDR3 regions were amplified from genomic DNA by multiplex PCR. Extracted genomic DNA from each cell subset was spread evenly across all wells of several immunoSEQ 96-well plates, with each plate serving as a replicate. Each replicate PCR for unsorted PBMC received roughly 300 ng genomic DNA, equal to around 30,000 T cell genomes. Unsorted PBMC genomic DNA was sequenced across ten immunoSEQ deep assay plates. Purified libraries were quantified with a Qubit 3.0 fluorometer, sized on a Bioanalyzer 2100, and re-quantified with the KAPA Library Quantification kit. A separate single-read 150-cycle Illumina NextSeq 550 flow cell was used to sequence each immunoSEQ 96-well plate. The original pipeline was this. Because only junctional sequences without quality scores were contained in the immunoSEQ output, filtering matching that applied to full-length reads could not be performed. To assign V/J genes and CDR3, sequences were annotated using PyIR, a Python wrapper for IgBLAST v1.9, with IMGT germline references. Any read was removed if the V/J assignment was weak (E-value above 1e-6), the CDR3 was missing, or the read contained stop codons, out-of-frame junctions, or ambiguous translated residues. V3J clonotypes were defined by identical inferred V gene, J gene, and CDR3 amino acid sequence. Percentage overlap between repertoires was calculated by dividing the number of shared unique clonotypes by the size of the smaller repertoire. Richness of each repertoire was evaluated using RTK rarefaction, the Chao1 estimator, and Recon v2.1 estimates of unobserved clonotypes. TCRdb mirrors the immuneACCESS table, restricted to in-frame sequences. Some clones are absent from its copies; in checked studies, under half trace to an unresolved V gene, and the reason for the others is unknown. From that table come the V and J calls and clone size; the DNA was used to work out D and trimming. This sample holds roughly 450,000 clones; 70% to 80% were observed only once. The biggest ten clones account for under 15% of the sample.

Healthy HIV-negative adults with no recently reported acute infections or vaccinations were included as donors. Every donor was a Caucasian adult residing in Nashville, Tennessee, USA. For unsorted samples, 96 million or so PBMCs were counted, and genomic DNA was extracted using the QIAamp DNA Blood Mini kit. Blood was obtained by leukapheresis, after which PBMCs were separated by Ficoll-Histopaque density gradient centrifugation and cryopreserved in liquid nitrogen vapor phase. This chain is built from TRBV7-9 and TRBJ2-1; matching of 6 bases hints at TRBD2 as the D gene. Specimen: PBMCs. The receptor was isolated from a woman between 35 and 50 years old in good health. Some clones in this sample may be carry-over from other donors' samples. The nucleotides are TGTGCCAGCAGCTTAGATCAGGGAGGCCCTTACAATGAGCAGTTCTTC. Translation gives CASSLDQGGPYNEQFF.